Here is one TCR beta chain with its context. This record belongs to a study of technical replicates of blood from a handful of donors. The method was immunoSEQ multiplex PCR; TCRdb's version includes in-frame clones alone and lacks a portion of them. The table records over 70,000 clones, 96% of them present only once. The clonotype was recovered from a human donor in good health. Sequenced sample: T cells isolated from PBMCs.

The CDR3 DNA reads TGTGCCACCAGCAGAGACCCCGGGACAGCCTACGAGCAGTACTTC. It specifies CATSRDPGTAYEQYF. The chain uses TRBV15 and TRBJ2-7; 7 bases line up with TRBD1. The junction had 4 bases not matched to a gene; V was cut back by 0 bases and J by 2 bases. The CDR3 spans 15 residues. The germline V gene encodes CDR1 LNHNV and CDR2 YYDKDF (reference sequence).